A selection of T cell receptor beta chains follows, all from one sample in a study of synovial regulatory T cells in juvenile arthritis. The assay was immunoSEQ multiplex PCR, and TCRdb's table has in-frame clones only and misses some. With some 2,400 clones in the sample, the ten largest clones hold over 11%. Sample: Treg cells from the synovium. These receptors all come from a donor aged 2-30 years with juvenile idiopathic arthritis. Each CDR3 is given with its conserved first and last residue. Sizes are listed as once, few, many or a size class.

TRBJ1-2	medium-sized	TRBV6-1	CASSEAHRTLGYTF
TRBJ2-3	medium-sized	TRBV6-1	CASSEAIARPPDTQYF
TRBJ2-5	medium-sized	TRBV5-1	CASSHGTSGRVQQETQYF
TRBJ2-3	medium-sized	TRBV6-5	CASSLGVHADTQYF
TRBJ2-7	medium-sized	TRBV7-9	CASSLGRVPPYEQYF
TRBJ2-7	medium-sized	TRBV2	CASSVVWGAEQYF
TRBJ2-1	medium-sized	TRBV4-2	CASTRGTDYNEQFF
TRBJ1-2	medium-sized	TRBV5-4	CASRRDETGNLNYGYTF
TRBJ1-5	medium-sized	TRBV2	CASREDRGSQPQHF
TRBJ2-3	medium-sized	TRBV7-6	CASSPRGLPGVLTDTQYF
TRBJ2-2	medium-sized	TRBV7-9	CASSSQGGRHTGELFF
TRBJ1-1	medium-sized	TRBV7-6	CASSPDRGKTEAFF
TRBJ1-3	medium-sized	TRBV5-1	CASSWDRSSGNTIYF
TRBJ1-3	medium-sized	TRBV5-1	CASSPDRGAGNTIYF
TRBJ2-7	medium-sized	TRBV27	CASISFPGAGEQYF
TRBJ1-2	medium-sized	TRBV6-1	CASRGFGRSYGYTF
TRBJ1-5	medium-sized	TRBV15	CATSRSRGAANQPQHF
TRBJ1-3	medium-sized	TRBV9	CASSVGLHSGNTIYF